This T cell receptor (beta chain) came from a study of T cells in Graves' hyperthyroidism and ophthalmopathy. Germline V gives CDR1 MDHEN, CDR2 SYDVKM. V gave up 6 bases and J gave up 0 bases; unmatched junction bases: 18. The CDR3 extends over 20 amino acids. From RNA transcripts, TCR beta CDR3 regions were amplified. HTBI primers were employed in a first-round RT-PCR of the TCR CDR3. TCRdb re-derived calls from the multiplex PCR reads in MiXCR, one entry per CDR3 protein. The table records about 640,000 distinct CDR3 sequences, under 25% of them present only once. The table lists this clonotype with many counts. Each ophthalmopathy patient scored at least 3 on the Clinical Activity Score and at least 4 on NOSPECS grade, with duration under 3 months. Patients showing uncontrolled infection, other autoimmune disease, pregnancy or lactation were ineligible.

This chain joins TRBV28 and TRBJ1-5, with 9 bases identical to TRBD1. The clonotype originates from a man aged 30-40 years with Graves' ophthalmopathy. The sequencing sample was made of blood. For the CDR3, the DNA is TGTGCCAGCAGCTCTCCCTCGAAGACAGGGGGACTATATAGCAATCAGCCCCAGCATTTT. This gives the protein CASSSPSKTGGLYSNQPQHF.